The entry below gives a single T cell receptor (beta chain) sequence along with its context. The antigen is undetermined. This sample is drawn from a study of cytomegalovirus exposure and HLA in healthy donors. The CDR3 is made up of 13 amino acids. Trimming took off 2 bases at V and 2 bases at J, with 6 bases between the two ends. Germline assignment: CDR1 KGHSH and CDR2 LQKENI. Primers for the PCR totalled 60 Vbeta and 13 Jbeta. Sequencing used immunoSEQ multiplex PCR; TCRdb keeps in-frame clones, though not all of them. The profile covers 100,000 to 150,000 clones, with 77% appearing a single time and approximately 0.9% taken by the ten largest. Whole-study results and caveats: Later genetic work tied a missense DCLRE1C variant to beta-chain V and J trimming. Some V segments (TRBV6-2 and TRBV6-3 among them) were excluded as indistinguishable.

The clonotype originates from a woman aged 55-75 years in good health and CMV-seronegative. The material sequenced was PBMCs. V is TRBV18 and J is TRBJ2-5; no definite D call. The CDR3 DNA reads TGTGCCAGCTCACCAAGAGGTCAAGAGACCCAGTACTTC. Protein product: CASSPRGQETQYF.